The entry below gives a single T cell receptor (beta chain) sequence along with its context. Source study methods: Reference gene primer amplification yielded estimated nucleated cell counts. The repertoire was sequenced with immunoSEQ multiplex PCR; TCRdb's copy has only in-frame clones and lacks some. V, J and clone size reflect that table, while D and trimming were determined from the DNA. The table shows about 120,000 clones, with 60% to 85% occurring only once. This record belongs to a study of blood T cell repertoires in COVID-19. Overall study context: From the United States, Italy and Spain came samples of acute and convalescent COVID-19.

V lost 7 bases and J 9 bases, leaving 10 bases between the germline ends. This CDR3 has 11 residues. The clonotype was recovered from a man aged 65-85 years with acute or convalescent COVID-19. The sample taken for sequencing was peripheral blood. The chain recombines TRBV12-3 or TRBV12-4 with TRBJ1-5, with no clear D. The CDR3 DNA sequence: TGTGCCAGCACAGCGGGCGGGCCCCAGCATTTT. As protein: CASTAGGPQHF.